A selection of T cell receptor beta chains follows, all from one sample in a study of T cells in Graves' hyperthyroidism and ophthalmopathy. MiXCR, applied by TCRdb to the multiplex PCR reads, yields one record per CDR3 protein. The sample includes 350,000 to 400,000 distinct CDR3 sequences, about 15% of them seen just once. Sequenced input: blood. The origin of the receptors is a woman aged 30 to 39 with Graves' hyperthyroidism. The CDR3 runs from the conserved cysteine through the conserved F or W. D genes are given only for firm matches. Not all rows give a size; the values are once, few, many and, for expanded clones, a class.

>TRBJ1-1|NA|TRBD1|TRBV18
TGTGCCAGCTCACCCTCGGGGACAGGCTTGGGGAACACTGAAGCTTTCTTT
CASSPSGTGLGNTEAFF
>TRBJ2-7|many|TRBD2|TRBV24-1
TGTGCCACCAGCGAGGGAGCGGGAGCCTACGAGCAGTACTTC
CATSEGAGAYEQYF
>TRBJ1-5|NA|TRBD1|TRBV2
TGTGCCAGTCAGGGGGCGGATAGCAATCAGCCCCAGCATTTT
CASQGADSNQPQHF
>TRBJ2-3|few|NA|TRBV24-1
TGTGCCACCAGTGATTTGCGGGATTCTGCGCAGTATTTT
CATSDLRDSAQYF
>TRBJ2-1|many|TRBD2|TRBV29-1
TGCAGCGTTGTTCCCAGCGGGGGCTCCTACAATGAGCAGTTCTTC
CSVVPSGGSYNEQFF
>TRBJ2-1|many|TRBD1|TRBV9
TGTGCCAGCAGCGTAGCAGGGGGCTCCTACAATGAGCAGTTCTTC
CASSVAGGSYNEQFF
>TRBJ1-6|NA|NA|TRBV30
TGTGCCTGGAGTCAGGGACACGGGGGTAATTCACCCCTCCACTTT
CAWSQGHGGNSPLHF
>TRBJ2-1|many|TRBD2|TRBV6-1
TGTGCCAGCAGTTCTAGCGGGAGCTACAATGAGCAGTTCTTC
CASSSSGSYNEQFF
>TRBJ2-7|few|TRBD2|TRBV20-1
TGCAGTGCTAACCCTTCTTTTCTAGCGGGAGTGTCCCCCTACGAGCAGTACTTC
CSANPSFLAGVSPYEQYF
>TRBJ1-4|many|TRBD1|TRBV3-1
TGTGCCAGCAGCCCTAGCAGGGGGCCTAATGAAAAACTGTTTTTT
CASSPSRGPNEKLFF
>TRBJ2-7|NA|TRBD1|TRBV5-1
TGCGCCAGCAGCGTGCTTGGGGACAGGGACTACGAGCAGTACTTC
CASSVLGDRDYEQYF
>TRBJ1-5|few|TRBD1|TRBV6-1
TGTGCCAGCCACCGGGACAGTAGCAATCAGCCCCAGCATTTT
CASHRDSSNQPQHF
>TRBJ1-1|few|NA|TRBV9
TGTGCCAGCAGCGGCGGGGGCGAAGCTTTCTTT
CASSGGGEAFF
>TRBJ1-1|NA|NA|TRBV28
TGTGCCAGCAGTTCTCCGGGACACGCGAACACTGAAGCTTTCTTT
CASSSPGHANTEAFF
>TRBJ2-1|NA|TRBD2|TRBV6-2/TRBV6-3
TGTGCCAGCAGTTACGTGCGGGAGGGCCTACCCTACAATGAGCAGTTCTTC
CASSYVREGLPYNEQFF
>TRBJ2-1|many|NA|TRBV5-1
TGCGCCAGCAGCTTGGGTAGCGGAAGCTCCTACAATGAGCAGTTCTTC
CASSLGSGSSYNEQFF
>TRBJ2-7|many|NA|TRBV18
TGTGCCAGCTCACCAAGTAGGGACGAGCAGTACTTC
CASSPSRDEQYF
>TRBJ2-7|many|TRBD2|TRBV14
TGTGCCAGCAGCCAACCTAGCGGGAGTTCCTACGAGCAGTACTTC
CASSQPSGSSYEQYF
>TRBJ1-2|NA|TRBD1|TRBV12-3/TRBV12-4
TGTGCCAGCAGTGCTTCTGACAGGGGAACTAACTATGGCTACACCTTC
CASSASDRGTNYGYTF
>TRBJ1-1|NA|TRBD1|TRBV28
TGTGCCAGCAGTTCGACCGGGACAGGGCCTGGCACTGAAGCTTTCTTT
CASSSTGTGPGTEAFF
>TRBJ2-5|NA|NA|TRBV19
TGTGCCAGTAGGGATGATGGGGGCGCTGGAGAGACCCAGTACTTC
CASRDDGGAGETQYF
>TRBJ2-7|few|TRBD2|TRBV7-9
TGTGCCAGCAGCTTAGCCTGGGCTAGCGGGAGACGCGAGCAGTACTTC
CASSLAWASGRREQYF
>TRBJ2-1|many|NA|TRBV5-4
TGTGCCAGCAGCTCTAACAATGAGCAGTTCTTC
CASSSNNEQFF
>TRBJ2-5|NA|NA|TRBV7-9
TGTGCCAGCAGCTCATACAGGGAGGGGGAGACCCAGTACTTC
CASSSYREGETQYF
>TRBJ2-2|NA|NA|TRBV24-1
TGTGCCACCAGTGACGGACACCAACATAACACCGGGGAGCTGTTTTTT
CATSDGHQHNTGELFF
>TRBJ1-1|NA|NA|TRBV29-1
TGCAGCGTCCCAGGGGAGGGGAGGGCTTTCTTT
CSVPGEGRAFF
>TRBJ2-3|many|NA|TRBV28
TGTGCCAGCAGTTCCCAGGACGGCACAGATACGCAGTATTTT
CASSSQDGTDTQYF
>TRBJ2-1|NA|TRBD2|TRBV3-1
TGTGCCAGCAGCCAACCGGGAGGGCGGGAGCAGTTCTTC
CASSQPGGREQFF
>TRBJ2-3|NA|NA|TRBV5-4
TGTGCCAGCAGCTTCCAGGAGGCAGATACGCAGTATTTT
CASSFQEADTQYF
>TRBJ2-2|many|NA|TRBV4-1
TGCGCCAGCAGCCAATTTAGGGGGAGGGCCACCGGGGAGCTGTTTTTT
CASSQFRGRATGELFF
>TRBJ1-2|NA|TRBD1|TRBV20-1
TGCAGTGCTAGTTTTACAGGGGGTGGGAATGGCTACACCTTC
CSASFTGGGNGYTF
>TRBJ2-7|few|TRBD1|TRBV7-9
TGTGCCAGCAACAAGGGGGGACAGGGGGACCACGAGCAGTACTTC
CASNKGGQGDHEQYF
>TRBJ1-1|many|NA|TRBV3-1
TGTGCCAGCAGCCCAATGCATCAGAACACTGAAGCTTTCTTT
CASSPMHQNTEAFF
>TRBJ1-4|NA|NA|TRBV6-2/TRBV6-3
TGTGCCAGCAGTTACTCCCGGGACACAACTAATGAAAAACTGTTTTTT
CASSYSRDTTNEKLFF
>TRBJ2-2|NA|TRBD2|TRBV9
TGTGCCAGCAGCCGTGGAGGGACTAGCGGGCCGGCCGGGGAGCTGTTTTTT
CASSRGGTSGPAGELFF